This T cell receptor beta chain comes out of a study of blood T cell repertoires in COVID-19 (dated by TCRdb to the early 2020s). Notes on the research overall: Collaborator samples came from the United States, Italy and Spain and covered acute and convalescent phases of COVID-19. Where available, HLA class I and class II types were taken from metadata supplied by the sample provider and were not determined by assay-based typing. Samples came from the ongoing ImmuneRACE study (first 160 participants) plus 1,254 subjects from 6 global collaborators. The dataset comprised deeply sampled blood TCRbeta repertoires from subjects exposed to, actively infected with, or recovered from COVID-19. The prospective study material was composed of cDNA or gDNA derived from T cells, B-cell-depleted T cells, or PBMCs. Nearly every sample came with metadata listing a de-identified subject ID, COVID-19 status, age in years and sex. The repertoires were released in a freely available public database meant as a resource for research on the immune response to SARS-CoV-2. Study-wide findings and limitations: The quantity of clinical and demographic metadata differed by source and by participant and was supplied without curation.

As concerns this clone: It has no known antigen specificity. Base quality data are lacking; no much larger clone is found one base away.

Collaborating institutions collected whole blood in K2EDTA tubes following their own protocols. For TCRbeta analysis, collaborator samples were shipped as frozen whole blood, as isolated PBMCs, or as DNA extracted from either sample type. According to the germline V gene, CDR1 reads LGHNT and CDR2 reads FRNRAP. The CDR3 goes from the cysteine to the phenylalanine over 15 residues. Just CDR3 DNA is preserved here, 45 bases in frame from base 1. V is cut back by 2 bases and J by 12 bases, with 12 bases in the junction unmatched. The immunoSEQ Assay, a bias-controlled multiplex PCR, was used to amplify TCRbeta CDR3 regions from genomic DNA. As for how the authors treated the data: The number of nucleated cells in each sample was estimated by amplification of reference gene primers within the assay. To quantify the absolute abundance of each unique TCRbeta CDR3 rearrangement, sequence reads were collapsed and filtered. For each sample, productive Simpson clonality was calculated by taking the square root of Simpson's diversity index across productive rearrangements. This is the immuneACCESS table as TCRdb keeps it, with only in-frame sequences that have V and J called. A part of the clones is gone; compared with another copy, unresolved V genes explain less than half, and the rest is unexplained. V and J calls plus clone size are reproduced from that table; the DNA served to infer D and trimming. In this sample the table shows approximately 15,000 clones, around 77% of which occur a single time. The top ten clones comprise about 14% of the sample.

This TCR was recovered from a human donor in a cohort sampled during active COVID-19. Sequences were obtained from peripheral blood. The V gene is TRBV12-5 and the J gene is TRBJ2-1, with 8 junctional bases fitting TRBD1. The encoded CDR3 is CASGLIIGQGGWQFF. In nucleotides, the sequence is TGTGCTAGTGGTTTGATTATCGGACAGGGCGGATGGCAGTTCTTC.